This TCR beta chain was sequenced for a study of vaccination effects on CD4 cells after COVID-19. Study-wide background: Supplemented with around 9.3 IU/ml IL-2 and approximately 9.7 ug/ml peptides, 2 million to 2.5 million PBMC per well were kept in culture.

As concerns this clone: Its antigen is undetermined.

The CDR3 has 17 amino acids. Germline CDR1 and CDR2: SNHLY and FYNNEI. Germline trimming cut 4 bases from V and 0 bases from J; bases unmatched to any gene: 9. Produced via immunoSEQ multiplex PCR; TCRdb's table is partial and in-frame only. The repertoire holds around 30,000 clones, with around three fifths as singletons. After roughly 9 days in culture, the CD4+ T cells were isolated. The chain employs TRBV2 and TRBJ2-3; TRBD2 agrees at 8 bases. The sample here was CD4+ T cells from PBMCs cultured without peptide, taken before COVID-19 vaccination. This sequence originates from a human donor who received a COVID-19 vaccine. This CDR3 reads CASSVRVAGRSTDTQYF. In DNA form, the CDR3 reads TGTGCCAGCAGTGTACGGGTAGCGGGGAGAAGCACAGATACGCAGTATTTT. Combining the CDR3 with reference TRBV2 and TRBJ2-3 gives the whole variable domain EPEVTQTPSHQVTQMGQEVILRCVPISNHLYFYWYRQILGQKVEFLVSFYNNEISEKSEIFDDQFSVERPDGSNFTLKIRSTKLEDSAMYFCASSVRVAGRSTDTQYFGPGTRLTVL.